This T cell receptor beta chain was observed in a study of early T cells in non-severe SARS-CoV-2 infection. Overall study: Sequenced bulk RNA came from whole blood that was unsorted, and chains were unpaired.

The TCR library protocol was used to attach unique molecular identifiers. These identifiers were attached to individual cDNA molecules. TCRdb reprocessed the 5' RACE reads with MiXCR, giving one entry per CDR3 protein. The sample carries around 50,000 distinct CDR3 sequences, around 12% recorded once. Points on this clonotype: What it binds is not known.

Broader study findings: Comparison of clonotypes with VDJdb favored anti-spike CD8 responses while missing private and CD4 specificities.

V lost 7 bases, J lost 0 bases, and 14 bases stayed unmatched. The CDR3 has 17 amino acids. Germline V gives CDR1 MNHNY, CDR2 SVGAGI (reference sequence). The sequence was collected from an adult who was a healthcare worker with PCR-confirmed SARS-CoV-2 infection or an uninfected control (not recorded which). Material: whole blood. The chain couples TRBV6-6 to TRBJ1-1; 7 bases are a match to TRBD1. The chain's CDR3 is CASTSPGTARMNTEAFF. In DNA form, the CDR3 reads TGTGCCAGCACCTCCCCGGGGACAGCTCGAATGAACACTGAAGCTTTCTTT.